Sequencing of this T cell receptor beta chain was carried out in a study of blood T cell repertoires in COVID-19. Two negative PCRs, clearance, or symptom resolution had been documented for recovered Cohort 3 donors. As handled by the study authors: The assay estimated nucleated cells by amplifying reference gene primers. Using immunoSEQ multiplex PCR, the repertoire was profiled, and TCRdb retains in-frame clones only, with some absent. For V, J and clone size, that table is used; D and trimming come from the DNA. The sample gives just over 300,000 clones, about 87% of which show up once; approximately 9% is in the top ten. The origin of this receptor is a woman aged 18-29 years who had recovered from COVID-19. Sequenced: PBMCs or T cells enriched from blood (not recorded which).

The DNA for the CDR3 is TGTGCCACCAGTGAACCGGGACAGGGGGCATTCGCGAACACCGGGGAGCTGTTTTTT. Translation: CATSEPGQGAFANTGELFF. This chain joins TRBV24-1 and TRBJ2-2, with TRBD1 identical over 12 bases. Germline V gene data show CDR1 as KGHDR and CDR2 as SFDVKD. Trimming removed 4 bases from V and 0 bases from J; junction bases left unmatched: 8. This CDR3 has 19 amino acids.